The rows below give T cell receptor beta chains drawn from one sample of a study of T cell repertoires in cytomegalovirus infection. TCRdb called the reads again in MiXCR, with one record for every CDR3 protein. Here the sample spans around 750,000 distinct CDR3 sequences, approximately 32% being singletons. No antigen has been assigned to these receptors. The specimen comprised cultured CD8+ T cells from PBMCs, sampled from culture after CMV antigen stimulation. The source of these receptors is a human donor in good health (CMV status not recorded). Some clones in this sample may be carry-over from other donors' samples. The CDR3 runs from the conserved cysteine through the conserved F or W. A D gene is named only where the DNA matches it firmly. Rows give clone size only sometimes, using once, few, many, or a class for an expanded clone.

v_call	cdr3_length	j_call	clone_size	d_call	cdr3_aa	cdr3_nt
TRBV12-3/TRBV12-4	14	TRBJ2-5	-	TRBD2	CASRSLGGEETQYF	TGTGCCAGCAGATCCCTGGGAGGGGAGGAGACCCAGTACTTC
TRBV10-3	17	TRBJ2-6	-	-	CAISEEGYYSGANVLTF	TGTGCCATCAGCGAAGAGGGATACTACTCTGGGGCCAACGTCCTGACTTTC
TRBV20-1	16	TRBJ2-2	-	-	CSARDLSLTNTGELFF	TGCAGTGCTAGAGATCTTTCTCTTACGAACACCGGGGAGCTGTTTTTT
TRBV9	15	TRBJ2-1	-	-	CASSVEPDSYNEQFF	TGTGCCAGCAGCGTAGAACCGGACAGCTACAATGAGCAGTTCTTC
TRBV6-8	15	TRBJ1-4	-	-	CASSLGWGLGGKLFF	TGTGCCAGCAGTCTAGGGTGGGGCTTGGGTGGAAAACTGTTTTTT
TRBV6-2/TRBV6-3	16	TRBJ1-5	-	-	CASSYYQSDTNQPQHF	TGTGCCAGCAGTTATTATCAGTCTGACACCAATCAGCCCCAGCATTTT
TRBV27	16	TRBJ1-1	-	-	CASSTTNRGRGTEAFF	TGTGCCAGCAGTACCACCAACCGGGGGCGCGGGACTGAAGCTTTCTTT
TRBV7-8	20	TRBJ2-3	-	TRBD2	CASSLTPRLASGGPTDTQYF	TGTGCCAGCAGCTTAACCCCTCGGTTGGCTAGCGGGGGCCCTACAGATACGCAGTATTTT
TRBV7-2	17	TRBJ1-5	many	TRBD1	CASSVRGQGYSNQPQHF	TGTGCCAGCAGCGTCCGTGGACAGGGCTATAGCAATCAGCCCCAGCATTTT
TRBV2	14	TRBJ2-7	-	-	CASSDPGRNYEQYF	TGTGCCAGCAGTGACCCAGGACGCAACTACGAGCAGTACTTC
TRBV7-9	15	TRBJ1-2	few	-	CASSLVIGGLYGYTF	TGTGCCAGCAGCTTGGTAATAGGGGGACTTTATGGCTACACCTTC
TRBV15	17	TRBJ2-1	-	TRBD1	CATSRVLGQGAMDEQFF	TGTGCCACCAGCAGAGTCTTGGGACAGGGAGCAATGGATGAGCAGTTCTTC
TRBV9	15	TRBJ2-3	few	TRBD2	CASSGSGGVADTQYF	TGTGCCAGCAGCGGTAGCGGGGGTGTAGCAGATACGCAGTATTTT
TRBV19	17	TRBJ1-6	few	-	CASSDFMTGLDNSPLHF	TGTGCCAGTAGTGATTTCATGACGGGGTTGGATAATTCACCCCTCCACTTT
TRBV10-3	16	TRBJ2-1	many	-	CAIVKESDATYNEQFF	TGTGCCATCGTGAAGGAGTCGGACGCCACCTACAATGAGCAGTTCTTC
TRBV19	13	TRBJ1-1	many	-	CASRGNGVTEAFF	TGTGCCAGTAGAGGGAACGGGGTAACTGAAGCTTTCTTT
TRBV27	14	TRBJ2-1	-	-	CASSLSSPNNEQFF	TGTGCCAGCAGTTTATCGTCGCCCAACAATGAGCAGTTCTTC
TRBV4-1	15	TRBJ1-1	-	TRBD1	CASSPGQGLETEAFF	TGCGCCAGCAGCCCGGGACAGGGGTTGGAAACTGAAGCTTTCTTT
TRBV20-1	13	TRBJ2-5	-	-	CSARFRGQETQYF	TGCAGTGCTAGATTTAGGGGCCAAGAGACCCAGTACTTC
TRBV27	14	TRBJ1-2	few	TRBD1	CASSVTGGIYGYTF	TGTGCCAGCAGTGTCACAGGGGGGATCTATGGCTACACCTTC
TRBV4-1	14	TRBJ1-1	few	-	CASSQAGVGTEAFF	TGCGCCAGCAGCCAAGCTGGTGTCGGGACTGAAGCTTTCTTT
TRBV4-1	14	TRBJ2-1	few	-	CASSRGGGSNEQFF	TGCGCCAGCAGCCGGGGGGGCGGATCCAATGAGCAGTTCTTC
TRBV12-3/TRBV12-4	14	TRBJ1-2	few	-	CASRSGWGDYGYTF	TGTGCCAGCAGATCAGGGTGGGGGGACTATGGCTACACCTTC
TRBV18	16	TRBJ2-2	-	TRBD2	CASSQSGGTNTGELFF	TGTGCCAGCTCACAGAGCGGGGGGACGAACACCGGGGAGCTGTTTTTT
TRBV27	14	TRBJ2-1	-	-	CASSLIGNYNEQFF	TGTGCCAGCAGTTTGATCGGGAATTACAATGAGCAGTTCTTC
TRBV13	13	TRBJ2-1	-	-	CASSNPPRGEQFF	TGTGCCAGCAGCAACCCCCCGAGGGGCGAGCAGTTCTTC
TRBV6-5	13	TRBJ1-2	-	-	CASSYPRGYGYTF	TGTGCCAGCAGTTACCCCAGGGGCTATGGCTACACCTTC
TRBV7-6	14	TRBJ2-1	-	TRBD1	CANTGQGVVNEQFF	TGTGCCAACACGGGACAGGGGGTTGTCAATGAGCAGTTCTTC
TRBV2	16	TRBJ2-3	-	TRBD2	CASSEAPAGGMDTQYF	TGTGCCAGCAGTGAAGCGCCTGCGGGGGGGATGGATACGCAGTATTTT
TRBV20-1	11	TRBJ1-1	-	-	CSARSNTEAFF	TGCAGTGCTAGATCTAACACTGAAGCTTTCTTT
TRBV12-3/TRBV12-4	17	TRBJ2-3	few	-	CASSSSRISVHTDTQYF	TGTGCCAGCAGTTCTAGTAGAATTAGCGTACACACAGATACGCAGTATTTT
TRBV12-3/TRBV12-4	15	TRBJ2-3	-	TRBD1	CASSFGGQGPDTQYF	TGTGCCAGCAGTTTTGGGGGACAGGGGCCAGATACGCAGTATTTT
TRBV6-5	14	TRBJ2-7	-	TRBD2	CASSVTSGGYEQYF	TGTGCCAGCAGTGTGACTAGCGGGGGCTACGAGCAGTACTTC
TRBV19	15	TRBJ1-5	-	-	CASSLVEGGNQPQHF	TGTGCCAGTAGTCTAGTAGAGGGAGGTAATCAGCCCCAGCATTTT
TRBV28	16	TRBJ2-5	few	-	CASSFPSGTFEETQYF	TGTGCCAGCAGTTTCCCCTCCGGGACATTTGAAGAGACCCAGTACTTC
TRBV11-2	15	TRBJ2-1	-	-	CASSLRGRGDNEQFF	TGTGCCAGCAGCTTAAGGGGGCGGGGGGACAATGAGCAGTTCTTC
TRBV2	10	TRBJ2-5	-	-	CASNGGTQYF	TGTGCCAGCAACGGGGGGACCCAGTACTTC
TRBV6-5	13	TRBJ1-2	few	-	CASSYSNGNGYTF	TGTGCCAGCAGTTACTCGAACGGGAATGGCTACACCTTC
TRBV7-8	17	TRBJ1-4	-	-	CASSKLGDYRDNEKLFF	TGTGCCAGCAGCAAACTGGGGGACTACAGAGATAATGAAAAACTGTTTTTT
TRBV12-3/TRBV12-4	15	TRBJ1-5	many	-	CASSLETGQRQPQHF	TGTGCCAGCAGTTTAGAGACAGGCCAGCGCCAGCCCCAGCATTTT
TRBV7-8	16	TRBJ1-6	-	TRBD1	CASSTYGTGQNSPLHF	TGTGCCAGCAGCACATACGGGACAGGCCAGAATTCACCCCTCCACTTT
TRBV29-1	15	TRBJ2-7	once	-	CSVERDSDQGHEQYF	TGCAGCGTTGAACGGGACTCCGATCAAGGCCACGAGCAGTACTTC
TRBV6-8	15	TRBJ1-2	-	-	CASSFGGPPASGYTF	TGTGCCAGCAGTTTCGGCGGCCCGCCCGCCTCGGGCTACACCTTC
TRBV19	15	TRBJ2-7	-	-	CASTGSPQGPYEQYF	TGTGCCAGCACGGGATCTCCGCAGGGGCCCTACGAGCAGTACTTC
TRBV28	14	TRBJ1-5	-	-	CASSPGQPIQPQHF	TGTGCCAGCAGTCCGGGACAACCCATCCAGCCCCAGCATTTT
TRBV20-1	13	TRBJ2-1	-	-	CSAQSAYYNEQFF	TGCAGTGCTCAGTCGGCTTACTACAATGAGCAGTTCTTC
TRBV27	19	TRBJ1-1	-	TRBD1	CASSHGDRVIRKPNTEAFF	TGTGCCAGCAGTCATGGGGACAGGGTGATTAGGAAGCCGAACACTGAAGCTTTCTTT
TRBV25-1	15	TRBJ1-2	-	TRBD1	CASSAPGTGGNGYTF	TGTGCCAGCAGTGCCCCCGGGACAGGGGGGAATGGCTACACCTTC
TRBV6-5	15	TRBJ1-2	few	-	CASSYMGAFSYGYTF	TGTGCCAGCAGTTACATGGGGGCTTTTTCCTATGGCTACACCTTC
TRBV6-1	17	TRBJ2-1	-	-	CASSAQTGPHSYNEQFF	TGTGCCAGCAGTGCTCAGACAGGACCCCACTCCTACAATGAGCAGTTCTTC
TRBV7-6	16	TRBJ2-5	once	TRBD1	CASSLDGDRGGETQYF	TGTGCCAGCAGCTTAGATGGGGACAGGGGTGGAGAGACCCAGTACTTC
TRBV12-3/TRBV12-4	14	TRBJ2-1	-	TRBD2	CASDPSGGYNEQFF	TGTGCCAGCGACCCTAGCGGGGGATACAATGAGCAGTTCTTC
TRBV19	12	TRBJ2-1	many	-	CASSISEYEQFF	TGTGCCAGTAGTATCTCGGAATATGAGCAGTTCTTC